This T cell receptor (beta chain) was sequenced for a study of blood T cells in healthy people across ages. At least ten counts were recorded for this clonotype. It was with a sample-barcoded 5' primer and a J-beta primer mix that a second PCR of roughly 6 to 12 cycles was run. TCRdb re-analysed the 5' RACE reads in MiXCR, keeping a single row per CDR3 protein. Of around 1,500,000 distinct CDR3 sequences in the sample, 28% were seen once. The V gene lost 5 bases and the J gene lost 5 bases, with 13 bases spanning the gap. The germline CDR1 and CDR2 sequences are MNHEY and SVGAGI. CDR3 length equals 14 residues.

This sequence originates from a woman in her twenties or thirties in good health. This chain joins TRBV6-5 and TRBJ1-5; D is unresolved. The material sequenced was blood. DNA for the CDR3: TGTGCCAGCAGTGCGGATTCAGCGTATCAGCCCCAGCATTTT. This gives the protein CASSADSAYQPQHF.